A selection of T cell receptor beta chains follows, all from one sample in a study of T cells after yellow fever vaccination. From the 5' RACE reads, TCRdb called clonotypes with MiXCR, one entry per CDR3 protein. The table includes about 220,000 distinct CDR3 sequences, approximately 3.2% detected once. The sample here was CD4+ T cells sorted from PBMCs, taken 10 days after the yellow fever booster vaccination. The receptors originated from a man aged 18 to 29 who received the YFV17D yellow fever vaccine. Each CDR3 is given with its conserved first and last residue. A D gene is named only where the DNA matches it firmly. A row's size may be missing; if present it is once, few, many or a size class.

>TRBV7-2|13|.|TRBJ2-5|many
CASSLGRGGTQYF
TGTGCCAGCAGCTTAGGTCGGGGCGGGACCCAGTACTTC
>TRBV3-1|12|.|TRBJ2-7|many
CASSGTVYEQYF
TGTGCCAGCAGCGGTACGGTTTACGAGCAGTACTTC
>TRBV5-4|13|.|TRBJ1-5|.
CASSKDSNQPQHF
TGTGCCAGCAGCAAGGACAGCAATCAGCCCCAGCATTTT
>TRBV5-5|15|.|TRBJ2-1|many
CASSPYYLSYNEQFF
TGTGCCAGCAGCCCCTACTACCTTTCCTACAATGAGCAGTTCTTC
>TRBV4-3|16|TRBD1|TRBJ1-4|many
CASSQGPGQANEKLFF
TGCGCCAGCAGCCAAGGACCAGGACAGGCTAATGAAAAACTGTTTTTT
>TRBV5-1|16|TRBD1|TRBJ2-5|few
CASSLNRQGSGETQYF
TGCGCCAGCAGCTTGAACCGACAGGGTTCCGGAGAGACCCAGTACTTC
>TRBV20-1|12|.|TRBJ1-2|many
CSATSGSYGYTF
TGCAGTGCTACAAGTGGGAGCTATGGCTACACCTTC
>TRBV24-1|14|.|TRBJ1-1|many
CATSDPTQGGGAFF
TGTGCCACCAGTGACCCAACTCAAGGGGGGGGAGCTTTCTTT
>TRBV6-5|14|TRBD2|TRBJ2-1|many
CASSYSSGGREQFF
TGTGCCAGCAGTTACTCTAGCGGGGGGCGTGAGCAGTTCTTC
>TRBV10-3|16|.|TRBJ2-3|.
CAISRLGGSFTDTQYF
TGTGCCATCAGTCGCTTAGGGGGATCATTCACAGATACGCAGTATTTT
>TRBV6-5|15|TRBD2|TRBJ2-1|few
CASSPPSGGAYEQFF
TGTGCCAGCAGCCCTCCTAGCGGGGGGGCCTATGAGCAGTTCTTC
>TRBV4-1|19|TRBD2|TRBJ2-2|many
CASSPIKPGTSVDTGELFF
TGCGCCAGCAGCCCTATCAAACCTGGGACTAGCGTTGACACCGGGGAGCTGTTTTTT
>TRBV3-1|13|.|TRBJ1-5|many
CASSQGRGTPQHF
TGTGCCAGCAGCCAAGGGCGGGGGACACCCCAGCATTTT
>TRBV5-5|15|.|TRBJ1-2|.
CASSSRARTGHGYTF
TGTGCCAGCAGCTCTCGGGCTCGAACCGGGCATGGCTACACCTTC
>TRBV19|15|TRBD1|TRBJ2-2|few
CASSIRTGATGELFF
TGTGCCAGTAGTATCCGGACAGGGGCCACCGGGGAGCTGTTTTTT
>TRBV5-1|14|.|TRBJ1-1|many
CASSRQQGWGEAFF
TGCGCCAGCAGCCGACAGCAGGGGTGGGGTGAAGCTTTCTTT
>TRBV15|15|.|TRBJ2-5|.
CATSRDRAGGETQYF
TGTGCCACCAGCAGAGACCGCGCAGGAGGAGAGACCCAGTACTTC
>TRBV5-1|13|.|TRBJ2-7|.
CASSLDLAYEQYF
TGCGCCAGCAGCTTGGATCTGGCCTACGAGCAGTACTTC
>TRBV23-1|12|.|TRBJ2-5|many
CASSQHLEAQYF
TGCGCCAGCAGTCAACATTTAGAGGCCCAGTACTTC
>TRBV15|14|.|TRBJ2-2|many
CATSRDMNTGELFF
TGTGCCACCAGCAGAGATATGAACACCGGGGAGCTGTTTTTT
>TRBV4-3|14|.|TRBJ2-7|few
CASSQSGTPYEQYF
TGCGCCAGCAGCCAATCCGGGACGCCCTACGAGCAGTACTTC
>TRBV6-6|14|.|TRBJ2-2|many
CASSYIQGTGELFF
TGTGCCAGCAGTTACATACAGGGTACCGGGGAGCTGTTTTTT
>TRBV5-6|14|TRBD1|TRBJ1-5|many
CASSLSGGDQPQHF
TGTGCCAGCAGCTTGTCAGGGGGCGATCAGCCCCAGCATTTT
>TRBV6-2/TRBV6-3|14|TRBD1|TRBJ1-5|.
CASSYRTGHQPQHF
TGTGCCAGCAGTTACCGGACAGGGCATCAGCCCCAGCATTTT
>TRBV7-2|13|.|TRBJ1-2|many
CASSLWGGHGYTF
TGTGCCAGCAGCTTATGGGGAGGTCATGGCTACACCTTC
>TRBV12-3/TRBV12-4|14|TRBD1|TRBJ1-5|few
CASTIQGVDQPQHF
TGTGCCAGCACTATACAGGGGGTGGATCAGCCCCAGCATTTT
>TRBV4-3|17|.|TRBJ2-5|.
CASSQEFEGSGQETQYF
TGCGCCAGCAGCCAAGAGTTTGAGGGGAGCGGCCAAGAGACCCAGTACTTC
>TRBV5-1|15|.|TRBJ1-1|.
CASSPHAGVDTEAFF
TGCGCCAGCAGCCCCCATGCAGGGGTGGACACTGAAGCTTTCTTT
>TRBV29-1|13|.|TRBJ1-1|.
CSVPGGDNTEAFF
TGCAGCGTTCCCGGGGGGGATAACACTGAAGCTTTCTTT
>TRBV7-2|17|.|TRBJ2-6|.
CASSPPGGSSGANVLTF
TGTGCCAGCAGCCCCCCGGGTGGCAGCTCTGGGGCCAACGTCCTGACTTTC
>TRBV11-2|14|.|TRBJ2-2|.
CASTGSITTGELFF
TGTGCCAGCACGGGTAGTATCACCACCGGGGAGCTGTTTTTT
>TRBV14|17|.|TRBJ2-1|many
CASSREPGKYSYNEQFF
TGTGCCAGCAGCCGAGAGCCGGGAAAATACTCCTACAATGAGCAGTTCTTC
>TRBV4-3|13|.|TRBJ1-4|many
CASRQDRNEKLFF
TGCGCCAGCCGCCAGGACAGAAATGAAAAACTGTTTTTT
>TRBV29-1|13|.|TRBJ2-5|many
CSVERAPQETQYF
TGCAGCGTTGAAAGGGCACCCCAAGAGACCCAGTACTTC
>TRBV6-5|15|TRBD1|TRBJ2-5|many
CASSSGTGVQETQYF
TGTGCCAGCAGTTCCGGGACAGGGGTTCAAGAGACCCAGTACTTC
>TRBV5-1|14|.|TRBJ2-3|few
CASSWGPLGDTQYF
TGCGCCAGCAGCTGGGGCCCACTGGGAGATACGCAGTATTTT
>TRBV14|14|.|TRBJ2-1|few
CASSQRITYNEQFF
TGTGCCAGCAGCCAAAGGATTACCTACAATGAGCAGTTCTTC
>TRBV28|15|.|TRBJ1-5|.
CASSPPVGSNQPQHF
TGTGCCAGCAGTCCCCCCGTGGGTAGCAATCAGCCCCAGCATTTT
>TRBV4-3|16|.|TRBJ1-2|many
CASSQDVNKEGYGYTF
TGCGCCAGCAGCCAAGATGTCAACAAGGAGGGCTATGGCTACACCTTC
>TRBV9|17|TRBD1|TRBJ2-6|few
CASSPRTGGSGANVLTF
TGTGCCAGCAGCCCCCGGACAGGGGGCTCTGGGGCCAACGTCCTGACTTTC
>TRBV30|13|.|TRBJ1-5|.
CAWSVRSNQPQHF
TGTGCCTGGAGTGTACGGAGCAATCAGCCCCAGCATTTT
>TRBV20-1|12|.|TRBJ2-3|.
CSASGGPDTQYF
TGCAGTGCTAGCGGGGGCCCAGATACGCAGTATTTT
>TRBV20-1|13|.|TRBJ2-5|.
CSADQGRQETQYF
TGCAGCGCGGATCAGGGCAGACAAGAGACCCAGTACTTC
>TRBV29-1|13|.|TRBJ2-1|many
CSVVAATYNEQFF
TGCAGCGTTGTGGCCGCTACCTACAATGAGCAGTTCTTC
>TRBV28|11|.|TRBJ1-4|many
CASTFNEKLFF
TGTGCCAGCACCTTCAATGAAAAACTGTTTTTT
>TRBV12-3/TRBV12-4|15|TRBD2|TRBJ2-7|many
CASSLGRGAYYEQYF
TGTGCCAGCAGTTTGGGGCGGGGGGCATACTACGAGCAGTACTTC
>TRBV10-3|12|.|TRBJ1-2|many
CAISGLPYGYTF
TGTGCCATCAGTGGGCTTCCCTATGGCTACACCTTC
>TRBV4-1|13|TRBD1|TRBJ1-1|many
CASRPQGAAEAFF
TGCGCCAGCAGGCCTCAGGGGGCGGCAGAAGCTTTCTTT
>TRBV19|15|TRBD2|TRBJ2-1|many
CAANRGLAGGHEQFF
TGTGCCGCGAACAGGGGGCTAGCGGGGGGGCATGAGCAGTTCTTC
>TRBV7-2|18|TRBD2|TRBJ2-4|many
CASSYGLAGTQAKNIQYF
TGTGCCAGCAGCTACGGACTAGCGGGAACACAGGCCAAAAACATTCAGTACTTC
>TRBV20-1|14|TRBD2|TRBJ2-5|many
CSGRLAGGLETQYF
TGCAGTGGGAGACTAGCGGGGGGGCTGGAGACCCAGTACTTC
>TRBV6-5|15|.|TRBJ2-1|many
CASSKDFRLYNEQFF
TGTGCCAGCAGCAAGGACTTCCGCCTCTACAATGAGCAGTTCTTC
>TRBV5-1|18|TRBD2|TRBJ2-3|few
CASSGTSGGVRITDTQYF
TGCGCCAGCAGCGGCACTAGCGGGGGGGTGAGGATCACAGATACGCAGTATTTT
>TRBV6-5|16|TRBD2|TRBJ2-3|.
CASSSTSGGTTDTQYF
TGTGCCAGCAGTTCGACTAGCGGGGGAACCACAGATACGCAGTATTTT
>TRBV5-1|14|.|TRBJ2-3|many
CASSQGVSTDTQYF
TGCGCCAGCAGTCAGGGAGTCAGCACAGATACGCAGTATTTT